This T cell receptor beta chain was sequenced for a study of shared clonotypes between healthy human individuals. Points on this clone: The target antigen is unknown.

CDR1 is MNHNS, CDR2 SASEGT, per germline. The length of the CDR3 is 15 residues. V gave up 3 bases and J gave up 10 bases, with 18 bases separating them. The table came from immunoSEQ multiplex PCR; TCRdb's copy has only in-frame clones and leaves some out. Among millions of clones listed, approximately 93% were seen once. The study, taken as a whole, reports: An effect of sequencing depth on clonotype sharing among donors was expected. Naive subsets typically showed greater estimated richness than memory subsets.

This TCR derives from a man between 18 and 35 years old in good health. Some clones in this sample may be carry-over from other donors' samples. The sequencing sample was made of naive CD4+ T cells from PBMCs. The subset is: CD45RA+ positively selected. The chain uses TRBV6-1 and TRBJ1-4, with TRBD1 as a possible D gene (5 bases). The CDR3 here is CASSEGPSLRGKLFF. The CDR3 region has the DNA TGTGCCAGCAGTGAGGGGCCTTCGTTAAGGGGAAAACTGTTTTTT.